The rows below give T cell receptor beta chains drawn from one sample of a study of T cell repertoires in cytomegalovirus infection. One entry per CDR3 protein, called by TCRdb with MiXCR from the reads. The table shows 210,000 or so distinct CDR3 sequences, with under 8.5% occurring only once. The sample comprised PBMCs. These receptors all come from a human donor in good health (CMV status not recorded). Some clones in this sample may be carry-over from other donors' samples. CDR3s include the opening cysteine and the closing phenylalanine or tryptophan. D genes are given only for firm matches. Part of the rows lack a size; the others show once, few, many or a class for expanded clones.

CDR3nt,CDR3aa,abundance,d_gene,v_gene,j_gene
TGTGCCAGCAGTTTAGTTCGGGGGCCCCAAGAGACCCAGTACTTC,CASSLVRGPQETQYF,.,.,TRBV28,TRBJ2-5
TGTGCCAGCAGCTCCCCCACCAGGGGCACTGAAGCTTTCTTT,CASSSPTRGTEAFF,.,.,TRBV7-2,TRBJ1-1
TGCGCCAGCAGCTTCTCGGGACAGGAGGAGACCCAGTACTTC,CASSFSGQEETQYF,many,TRBD1,TRBV5-1,TRBJ2-5
TGTGCCAGCAGTTACAAGTGGGCGACGGGACCGAATGAAAAACTGTTTTTT,CASSYKWATGPNEKLFF,many,.,TRBV6-5,TRBJ1-4
TGTGCCAGCAGCCTCGACAGGGACGTCTATGGCTACACCTTC,CASSLDRDVYGYTF,many,TRBD1,TRBV13,TRBJ1-2
TGTGCCATCAGTCGACAGGGGAGAGAACAGCCCCAGCATTTT,CAISRQGREQPQHF,many,TRBD1,TRBV10-3,TRBJ1-5
TGTGCCAGCAGCCCCGAAGGGGGGGGAGACTATGGCTACACCTTC,CASSPEGGGDYGYTF,many,.,TRBV7-3,TRBJ1-2
TGTGCCAGCAGCTTAGCGCTTAGCGCAGTCTACGGGGAGACCCAGTACTTC,CASSLALSAVYGETQYF,few,.,TRBV7-9,TRBJ2-5
TGTGCCATCAGTGAGCCAGGAACGACGTACGAGCAGTACTTC,CAISEPGTTYEQYF,many,.,TRBV10-3,TRBJ2-7
TGCAGTGCTAGAAACCCTCTGGACTACCCCACAGATACGCAGTATTTT,CSARNPLDYPTDTQYF,many,.,TRBV20-1,TRBJ2-3
TGCAGTGCCGACCCGACTAGCGGGGAGGTGGATACGCAGTATTTT,CSADPTSGEVDTQYF,many,TRBD2,TRBV20-1,TRBJ2-3